These 14 T cell receptor beta chains were all obtained from the same sample, sequenced in a study of blood T cell repertoires in COVID-19. The protocol was immunoSEQ multiplex PCR, while the TCRdb copy is restricted to in-frame clones and leaves out a portion. Among roughly 150,000 clones listed, more than 70% were seen once. Sequenced: peripheral blood. All receptors come from a man aged 50-60 years who had recovered from COVID-19.

In DNA form, the CDR3 reads TGTGCCAGCAGCCCCCTTCAACACCAGCCCCAGCATTTT. Translated: CASSPLQHQPQHF. V and J are TRBV7-2 and TRBJ1-5; no firm D call. CDR3 length: 13 amino acids. Germline CDR1 SGHTA, CDR2 FQGNSA. V was shortened by 5 bases and J by 7 bases, with 12 bases between the two germline ends.

The rearrangement uses TRBV7-7 and TRBJ2-3; TRBD2 aligns across 7 bases. The CDR3 sequence is 14 residues long. In germline, CDR1 is SSHAT, CDR2 FNYEAQ (reference sequence). Losses at the gene ends were 3 bases for V and 6 bases for J; bases not matched to a gene: 6. CDR3 DNA: TGTGCCAGCAGCTTTAATGCCGGGGGGGATACGCAGTATTTT. Residues: CASSFNAGGDTQYF.

J is TRBJ2-7 and V is TRBV6-2 or TRBV6-3; 13 nucleotides agree with TRBD2. J was trimmed by 0 bases and V by 4 bases; bases with no gene match: 15. The germline V gene encodes CDR1 MNHEY and CDR2 SVGEGT. The CDR3 has 20 residues. CDR3 DNA: TGTGCCAGCAGTTCTTGGACTAGCGGGGGCATAGGTGCAGCCTCCTACGAGCAGTACTTC. Translation: CASSSWTSGGIGAASYEQYF.

This clone appeared once. The rearrangement uses TRBV5-5 and TRBJ2-7; TRBD2 matches 8 bases. The CDR3 covers 14 residues. Unmatched junction bases numbered 6, after V lost 5 bases and J lost 2 bases. The germline V gene has CDR1 SGHKS and CDR2 YYEKEE (reference sequence). The chain's CDR3 is CASRVLADTYEQYF. CDR3 DNA: TGTGCCAGCAGGGTACTAGCGGACACCTACGAGCAGTACTTC. The full variable domain, its missing parts supplied by reference TRBV5-5 and TRBJ2-7, is DAGVTQSPTHLIKTRGQQVTLRCSPISGHKSVSWYQQVLGQGPQFIFQYYEKEERGRGNFPDRFSARQFPNYSSELNVNALLLGDSALYLCASRVLADTYEQYFGPGTRLTVT.

The J gene is TRBJ2-5, the V gene TRBV29-1; TRBD2 matches 10 bases. The CDR3 is 17 amino acids. CDR1 and CDR2 from the germline V gene are SQVTM and ANQGSEA. The V and J ends lost 3 bases and 5 bases, in that order; junction bases with no gene match: 15. For the CDR3, the DNA is TGCAGCGTTGATGGGATAGCGGGGGGTCGGACGGGTGAGACCCAGTACTTC. This translates into CSVDGIAGGRTGETQYF.

J is TRBJ2-1 and V is TRBV5-5; 7 positions agree with TRBD2. V lost 1 base to trimming and J lost 4 bases; unmatched junction nucleotides: 5. This CDR3 region has 15 residues. CDR1 and CDR2 from the germline V gene are SGHKS and YYEKEE (reference sequence). CDR3 loop: CASSLWEGGYNEQFF. CDR3 nucleotide sequence: TGTGCCAGCAGCTTGTGGGAGGGAGGGTACAATGAGCAGTTCTTC.

The chain joins TRBV7-9 to TRBJ2-1, with 10 bases aligning to TRBD2. Germline-derived CDR1 and CDR2 are SEHNR and FQNEAQ (reference sequence). The length of the CDR3 is 16 residues. Trimming at V came to 5 bases and at J to 7 bases, leaving 11 bases not matched to a gene. In DNA, the CDR3 is TGTGCCAGCAGCCACCGACTAGCGGGCGATCGGAATGAGCAGTTCTTC. As protein: CASSHRLAGDRNEQFF.

About this clone: This sample includes further DNA sequences coding for the same CDR3. The chain couples TRBV19 to TRBJ1-2; 10 bases match TRBD1. The CDR3 sequence is 13 residues long. With 6 bases clipped from V and 8 bases from J, the junction kept 6 bases outside the gene matches. Germline V gene lookup returns CDR1 LNHDA and CDR2 SQIVND (reference sequence). The DNA of the CDR3 is TGTGCCAGTAGCGACAGGGGGCGGAGAGGCTACACCTTC. Its translation is CASSDRGRRGYTF.

V gene TRBV4-3 combines with J gene TRBJ2-2; TRBD1 is a possible D gene (6 bases). The CDR3 is made up of 18 amino acids. V shed 1 base and J shed 5 bases, with 20 bases lying between them. Germline-derived CDR1 and CDR2 are LGHNA and YSLEER. CDR3 region: CASSQGRPGDANTGELFF. DNA for the CDR3: TGCGCCAGCAGCCAAGGCCGTCCAGGGGATGCAAATACCGGGGAGCTGTTTTTT.

The rearrangement joins TRBV28 to TRBJ1-1; D gene unclear. Trimming left V 2 bases short and J 1 base short, with 8 bases between. The length of the CDR3 is 14 residues. Germline loops: CDR1 MDHEN, CDR2 SYDVKM. Written as DNA, the CDR3 is TGTGCCAGCAGTTTAACCACAGAGAACACTGAAGCTTTCTTT. This translates into CASSLTTENTEAFF.

This chain joins TRBV7-6 and TRBJ1-5, with 9 bases that match TRBD1. From germline, CDR1 is SGHVS and CDR2 FNYEAQ. With 1 base clipped from V and 6 bases from J, the junction kept 4 bases outside the gene matches. This CDR3 has 15 residues. The CDR3 is CASSLGQGEGQPQHF. CDR3 DNA sequence: TGTGCCAGCAGCTTAGGACAGGGGGAGGGTCAGCCCCAGCATTTT.

The chain links TRBV6-1 to TRBJ1-2, with 7 bases lining up with TRBD1. CDR3 size: 15 residues. Germline V CDR1 and CDR2: MNHNS, SASEGT. Trimming cost V 1 base and J 7 bases; bases outside gene matches: 9. Here the CDR3 DNA reads TGTGCCAGCAGTGAAGAGTGGGGACAGTTACGTGGCTACACCTTC. It codes for CASSEEWGQLRGYTF.

The chain recombines TRBV10-2 with TRBJ1-5; no reliable D call. V gave up 3 bases and J gave up 0 bases, with 6 bases separating them. The CDR3 contains 14 residues. The germline V gene encodes CDR1 WSHSY and CDR2 SAAADI. CDR3: CASSDSYSNQPQHF. The CDR3 region has the DNA TGCGCCAGCAGTGACAGTTATAGCAATCAGCCCCAGCATTTT.

V is TRBV4-1 and J is TRBJ1-1; a possible D gene is TRBD1 (5 bases). The CDR3 has 14 residues. The germline V gene has CDR1 MGHRA and CDR2 YSYEKL. Trimming took off 3 bases at V and 8 bases at J, with 16 bases between the two ends. DNA of the CDR3: TGCGCCAGCAGCCAGCGGGAGGGACTGGGGGAAGCTTTCTTT. Translating it yields CASSQREGLGEAFF.